This T cell receptor beta chain emerged from a study of control samples from healthy donors and cancer patients. Clones were sequenced by immunoSEQ multiplex PCR, and TCRdb holds only the in-frame ones, with some missing. The table has 65,000 to 95,000 clones, 89% seen once; the top ten hold 7.2%. V shed 0 bases and J shed 5 bases, with 8 bases lying between them. Germline lookup yields CDR1 LGHDT and CDR2 YNNKEL (reference sequence). This CDR3 is 13 amino acids long. This sequence joins TRBV3-1 (or the pseudogene TRBV3-2) and TRBJ2-7, with D unclear. The origin of this receptor is a man aged 50-59 years in good health. Sequencing was carried out using blood. CDR3 residues: CASSQDRRNEQYF. The CDR3 DNA is TGTGCCAGCAGCCAAGATAGGCGGAACGAGCAGTACTTC.